This T cell receptor (beta chain) was captured in a study of CD8 T cells in ankylosing spondylitis (dated by TCRdb to the late 2010s). As for the study more broadly: The study profiled T cell receptor beta repertoires in healthy donors and ankylosing spondylitis patients to find disease-linked TCR variants. Peripheral blood samples were taken, and synovial fluid was additionally collected from ankylosing spondylitis patients. The full study cohort comprised 20 to 30 ankylosing spondylitis patients and approximately 100 healthy donors. Results and caveats for the whole study, not just this receptor: A TCR beta motif of 7 or 8 highly homologous amino acid variants appeared characteristic of blood from ankylosing spondylitis patients. The disease-linked clones showed a CD8+ phenotype and occurred at relatively low frequencies in peripheral blood. Some motif variants were previously reported in synovial fluid and blood of reactive arthritis patients, suggesting common disease-initiation mechanisms. Significant enrichment of the disease-linked clones was reported in matched synovial fluid samples from ankylosing spondylitis patients.

The reads were generated on an Illumina HiSeq 2500. TCR beta libraries were prepared by quantitative 5'-RACE with molecular barcodes. The paper's processing steps were these. A new computational method, built on a probabilistic model of VDJ rearrangement, was used to identify disease-linked TCR variants. Using fastp trimming at Q25 and MiXCR clonotype assembly, TCRdb reanalyzed the public sequencing data and kept in-frame beta chains. Each entry is one CDR3 protein sequence, shown with its most common DNA and genes. What appears here as the V and J calls and clone size reflects TCRdb's work, not the paper's. Here the sample has roughly 97,000 distinct CDR3 sequences; roughly 8.7% occur a single time. The ten largest clones capture 9.9% of the sample. This clonotype was detected ten times or more. It lacks a known antigen. No base quality values were provided; no much bigger clone lies one nucleotide off.

The receptor was isolated from a male donor with ankylosing spondylitis or in good health (not recorded which). The sample was blood, either unsorted or a sorted T cell fraction (not recorded which).

The nucleotide sequence is given as TGTGCCAGCAGCGTACGAGGGAGCGGCGCTGATGAGCAGTTCTTC. This yields the protein CASSVRGSGADEQFF. The rearranged chain carries TRBV9 and TRBJ2-1; the D gene is possibly TRBD2, with 5 bases matching. The CDR3 sequence holds 15 residues, the cysteine and phenylalanine included. The kept DNA is CDR3 alone, 45 bases in frame from the first base. Trimming removed 1 base from V and 8 bases from J, leaving 16 bases between the germline ends. CDR1 and CDR2 (SGDLS, YYNGEE) derive from the germline V gene.